This T cell receptor (beta chain) was identified in a study of cytomegalovirus exposure and HLA in healthy donors (TCRdb year 2017). About the investigation overall: In an earlier analysis of fewer than 750 of the donors, around 290 Gb of sequence data and about 110 million unique TCR beta sequences from 150 million to 200 million T cells were reported. Roughly 300 gigabases of sequencing data and 70 million to 85 million unique TCR sequences were included in an early release covering over 600 HLA-typed donors. The study used immunosequencing to profile the T cell repertoires of approximately 640 subjects and linked those repertoires to cytomegalovirus serostatus. The study was designed to test whether signatures of past pathogen exposure could be identified by cataloging public T cell receptors. On average, about 240,000 unique TCR beta nucleotide sequences were sequenced per donor among more than 350 genotyped donors of the cohort, with about 17% of those sequences being non-productive. Four to six DR-DQ haplotypes were handled as single units for association and clustering, since linkage in the cohort was strong. The genetic ancestry cluster associated with self-reported Caucasian donors included 80% to 90% of the roughly 390 genotyped donors. The number of donors typed differed by locus, with roughly 629-640 for A, B, C, DRB1 and DQB1, roughly 520 for DQA1, over 600 for DPA1, and around 460 for DPB1. In addition to the first cohort of around 670 subjects, a separate validation cohort of 130 or so different subjects was used. Class I and class II HLA loci were covered by the typing at four-digit resolution. In the later analysis, no new phenotypic data were used to find candidate immune exposures; instead, reliance was placed on TCR beta sequences and their occurrence across donors. To predict cytomegalovirus infection status, the study brought together high-throughput TCR immunosequencing, statistical association of individual TCRs with disease status, and machine learning. An earlier analysis of approximately 640 of the donors applied high-throughput TCR beta sequencing to assess whether each TCR beta V gene segment acted as functional or pseudogenic. All discovery cohort repertoires had been generated using a single sequencing platform. Alongside the repertoire data, information on donor age, sex, ethnicity and CMV serostatus was compiled. In a later genetic analysis, genome-wide SNP genotypes for about 55% of the roughly 700 donors were used, and that subset was treated as a discovery cohort. In a later analysis, previously published TCR beta repertoires from hundreds of donors were re-analyzed and high-resolution HLA genotyping was added so that TCR occurrence patterns could be studied.

The germline V gene provides CDR1 KGHSY and CDR2 FQNENV. The CDR3 runs 13 amino acids, cysteine and phenylalanine included. Only CDR3 DNA is held: 39 bases, read in frame from base 1. V was cut back by 5 bases and J by 6 bases, leaving a gap of 14 bases between them. As for this clone: The clone's antigen remains unknown. The input lacks base qualities; no much larger clone sits a single base away.

Library generation was performed with the immunoSEQ multiplex PCR assay. The multiplex PCR relied on a mix of 60 forward primers for TCR Vbeta segments and 13 reverse primers for TCR Jbeta segments. The CDR3 region of rearranged TCR beta genes was amplified from genomic DNA by a multiplex PCR assay. On the Illumina HiSeq System, the amplified TCR beta libraries were sequenced as 87-base-pair reads. The authors' analysis ran thus. A later analysis tallied tens of millions of unique TCR beta chains across the 700 or so repertoires, and around 9.9 million of those chains were shared by two or more donors. Raw reads were error-corrected and collapsed into unique sequences by a nearest-neighbor algorithm in which closely related sequences were merged to remove PCR and sequencing errors. Alignment of CDR3 sequences to IMGT reference sequences was used to assign V, D and J gene segments. For a sequence to be retained, a match of at least six nucleotides to both a V gene segment and a J gene segment was required. Rearrangements were classified as productive when the CDR3 lacked stop codons and remained in frame with V and J, and all other rearrangements were classified as non-productive. CDR3 was defined according to IMGT convention as the region running from the second conserved V-encoded cysteine to the conserved J-encoded phenylalanine. The earlier analysis of about 500 of the donors excluded sequences that lacked an unambiguous match to a single V gene segment. An earlier analysis of a few hundred of the donors called V segments functional above 56.7% productive rearrangements and segregating when the between-donor standard deviation exceeded 5%. To diagnose cytomegalovirus status from the catalog of TCR beta chain sequences, a statistical classification framework was built. In a later analysis, V and J genes were assigned by comparing TCR nucleotide sequences against IMGT/GENE-DB human TR gene sequences. The TCRdist pipeline was used in a later analysis to assign CDR3 sequences and most-parsimonious VDJ recombination scenarios. In a later analysis, every TCR beta chain was defined by the combination of its CDR3 amino acid sequence and its V-gene family, and reads without a unique V-gene family were dropped. To address suspected cross-contamination and a sequencing artifact, a later analysis removed roughly 640 highly shared, low-generation-probability nucleotide sequences. For each public chain, a later analysis derived a clonal expansion index from normalized ranks of inferred template counts within each repertoire. A later analysis computed generation probabilities with a VDJ recombination model fitted to out-of-frame rearrangements, and checked the results against IGoR. In a later analysis, TCR-TCR, TCR-HLA and TCR-CMV co-occurrence was scored with hypergeometric tests, and a repertoire-size bias correction was applied to TCR pairs. False discovery rates were estimated in a later analysis by permuting HLA or CMV assignments 20 times. In a later analysis, co-occurring TCRs were grouped using DBSCAN, with TCRdist sequence similarity added in when clustering inside HLA-allele-positive subsets. For co-occurrence clustering, repertoires with fewer than 30,000 or more than 120,000 public chains were excluded, along with roughly 5 repertoires with anomalous nucleotide sharing. TCRdb took this table from immuneACCESS and kept in-frame rearrangements with V and J called. Such tables lack part of the clones; where checked against another copy, unresolved V genes explain under half of the gap, and the rest is unexplained. Clone size and V and J calls were adopted from that table, with D and trimming inferred from the DNA. The sample table shows about 210,000 clones, and around 79% are seen once. The ten most abundant clones make up roughly 1.9% of the sample.

Here is what the overall study found, with its caveats: Several of the top co-occurrence clusters appeared to be linked to parvovirus B19, influenza, CMV and Epstein-Barr virus, according to a later analysis. A total of fewer than 200 TCR beta chains were listed by the study as associated with cytomegalovirus. The cohort was sequenced for TCR beta chains only, and without alpha or paired-chain data the features that could be detected were limited. The 87-base-pair reads could not distinguish some IMGT-functional V segments, including TRBV6-2 and TRBV6-3, so those segments were excluded. Specific HLA alleles were associated with some 15,000 TCR beta sequences at a false discovery rate of 0.05 in a later analysis. A few of the identified cytomegalovirus-associated TCR beta chains were confirmed in vitro to be specific for cytomegalovirus antigens. A further reported finding was that TCR beta sequences accurately predicted the HLA-A and HLA-B alleles for most subjects in the first cohort. CMV serostatus was the only immune exposure information available for the cohort. Cytomegalovirus status was reported to be diagnosed by the classifier with high specificity and sensitivity in both the original and validation cohorts. According to a later genetic analysis, donors in an Asian-associated ancestry cluster had fewer N-insertions in productive TCRs than the approximately 670-donor mean. A later analysis found that HLA-associated TCR beta chains were more clonally expanded and had lower generation probabilities than equally common non-associated chains. The earlier analysis of some 560 of the donors excluded roughly 17 rarely observed V segments, including chromosome 9 orphons, because counts were too low. Linkage disequilibrium might explain the correlated functional status among segregating V segments, but an unknown experimental factor could not be excluded. Roughly uniform sequencing depth across donors was assumed in presence/absence analyses, although this assumption may not hold. HLA typing was unavailable for some donors at each locus, so association tests used only the typed subset. A cluster of highly shared sequence variants was judged likely to represent a technical artifact of the sequencing pipeline. V-gene and J-gene trimming of TCR beta chains was associated with a missense DCLRE1C variant in a later genetic analysis, and the association was replicated in an independent cohort. Strong co-occurrence of HLA alleles, especially DR and DQ, made assigning TCR associations to individual alleles difficult. In a later analysis, the rate of TCR association differed among HLA loci, with DRB1 alleles having the most associated TCRs and HLA-C alleles having the fewest. The authors suggested that the approach could potentially be extended to other disease states and immunological phenotypes. According to a later analysis, most CMV-associated TCR beta chains appeared to be HLA-restricted, and the HLA associations seemed to be driven largely by CMV exposure. In an earlier analysis of more than 500 of the donors, most TCR beta V segments appeared in productive rearrangements about 90% or about 30% of the time, broadly matching IMGT annotations. Most TCR sequences were observed very rarely across donors, whereas some public TCRs were present in many individuals.

The cohort consisted of 600 or so healthy bone marrow donors. At the time of sampling, every cohort member was nominally healthy, though immune exposures that went unrecorded were likely present. The donor tested CMV seronegative, placing the donor among the roughly 340 seronegative members of the cohort. A peripheral blood sample was provided by each donor, and peripheral blood mononuclear cells were used for TCR beta sequencing. Genomic DNA was extracted from the blood cell samples with the Qiagen DNeasy Blood Extraction Kit. The sequencing input was PBMCs. The receptor comes from a male donor in good health and CMV-seronegative. The sequence joins TRBV16 to TRBJ2-7; TRBD2 is a possible D gene, resting on 5 matching bases. At the DNA level, the sequence is TGTGCCAGCAGCGAAGCGGTGATTGGCGAGCAGTACTTC. Its protein reads: CASSEAVIGEQYF.